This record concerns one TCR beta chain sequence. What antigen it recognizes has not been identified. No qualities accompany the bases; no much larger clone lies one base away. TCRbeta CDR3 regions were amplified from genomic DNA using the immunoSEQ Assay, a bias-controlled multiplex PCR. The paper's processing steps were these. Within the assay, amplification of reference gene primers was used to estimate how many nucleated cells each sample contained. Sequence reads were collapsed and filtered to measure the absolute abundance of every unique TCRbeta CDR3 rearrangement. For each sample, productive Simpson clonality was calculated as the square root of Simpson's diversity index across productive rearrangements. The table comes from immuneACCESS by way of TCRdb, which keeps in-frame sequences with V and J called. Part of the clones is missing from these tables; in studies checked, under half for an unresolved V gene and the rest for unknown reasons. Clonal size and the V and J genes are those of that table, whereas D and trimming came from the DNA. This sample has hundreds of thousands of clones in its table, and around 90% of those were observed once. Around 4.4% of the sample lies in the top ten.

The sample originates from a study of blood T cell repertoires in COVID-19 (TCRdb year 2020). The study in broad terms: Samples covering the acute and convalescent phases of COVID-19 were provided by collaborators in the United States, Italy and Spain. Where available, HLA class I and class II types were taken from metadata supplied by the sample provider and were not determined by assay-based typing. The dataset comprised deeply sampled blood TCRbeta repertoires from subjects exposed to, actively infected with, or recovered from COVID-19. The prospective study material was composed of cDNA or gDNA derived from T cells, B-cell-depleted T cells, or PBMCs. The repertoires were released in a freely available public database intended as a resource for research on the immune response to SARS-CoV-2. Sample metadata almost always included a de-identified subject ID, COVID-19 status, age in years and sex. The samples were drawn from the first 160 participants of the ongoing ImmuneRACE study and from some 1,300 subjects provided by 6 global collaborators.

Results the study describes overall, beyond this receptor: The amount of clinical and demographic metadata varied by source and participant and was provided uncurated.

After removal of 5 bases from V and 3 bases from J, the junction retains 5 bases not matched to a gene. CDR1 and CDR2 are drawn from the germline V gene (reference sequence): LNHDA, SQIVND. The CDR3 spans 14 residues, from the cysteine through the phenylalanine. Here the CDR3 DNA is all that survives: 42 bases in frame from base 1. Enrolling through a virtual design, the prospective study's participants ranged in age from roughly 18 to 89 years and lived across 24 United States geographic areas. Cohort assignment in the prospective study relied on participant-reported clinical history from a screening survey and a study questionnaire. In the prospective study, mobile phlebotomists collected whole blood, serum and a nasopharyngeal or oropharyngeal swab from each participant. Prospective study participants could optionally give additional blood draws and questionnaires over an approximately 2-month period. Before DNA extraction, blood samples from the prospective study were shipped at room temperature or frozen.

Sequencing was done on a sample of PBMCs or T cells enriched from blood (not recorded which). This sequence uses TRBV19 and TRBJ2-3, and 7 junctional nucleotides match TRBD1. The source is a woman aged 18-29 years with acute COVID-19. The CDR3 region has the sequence CASSGTDGTDTQYF. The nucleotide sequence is TGTGCCAGTAGTGGGACAGACGGGACAGATACGCAGTATTTT. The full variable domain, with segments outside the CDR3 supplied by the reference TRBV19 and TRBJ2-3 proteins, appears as DGGITQSPKYLFRKEGQNVTLSCEQNLNHDAMYWYRQDPGQGLRLIYYSQIVNDFQKGDIAEGYSVSREKKESFPLTVTSAQKNPTAFYLCASSGTDGTDTQYFGPGTRLTVL.